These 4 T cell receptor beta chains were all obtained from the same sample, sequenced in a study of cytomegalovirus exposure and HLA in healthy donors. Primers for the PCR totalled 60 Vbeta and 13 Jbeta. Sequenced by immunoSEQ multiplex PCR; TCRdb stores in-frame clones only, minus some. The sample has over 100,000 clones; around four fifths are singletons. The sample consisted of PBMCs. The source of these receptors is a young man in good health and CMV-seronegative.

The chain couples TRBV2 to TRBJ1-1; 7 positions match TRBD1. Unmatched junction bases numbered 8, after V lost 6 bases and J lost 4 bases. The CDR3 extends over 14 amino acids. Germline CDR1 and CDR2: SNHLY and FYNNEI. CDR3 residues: CASRSQGMGTEAFF. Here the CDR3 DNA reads TGTGCCAGCAGGTCACAGGGGATGGGCACTGAAGCTTTCTTT.

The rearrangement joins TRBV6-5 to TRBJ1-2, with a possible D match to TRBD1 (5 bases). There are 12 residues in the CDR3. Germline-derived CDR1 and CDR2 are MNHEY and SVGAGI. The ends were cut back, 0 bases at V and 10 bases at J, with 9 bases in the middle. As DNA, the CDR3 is TGTGCCAGCAGTTACTCAGGGGTTGTCTACACCTTC. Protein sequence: CASSYSGVVYTF.

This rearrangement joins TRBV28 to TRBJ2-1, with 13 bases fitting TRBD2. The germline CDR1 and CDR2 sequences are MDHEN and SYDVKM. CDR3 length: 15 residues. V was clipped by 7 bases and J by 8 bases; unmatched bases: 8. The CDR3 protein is CASTGLAGLGDEQFF. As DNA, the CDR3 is TGTGCCAGCACGGGACTAGCGGGGTTGGGGGATGAGCAGTTCTTC.

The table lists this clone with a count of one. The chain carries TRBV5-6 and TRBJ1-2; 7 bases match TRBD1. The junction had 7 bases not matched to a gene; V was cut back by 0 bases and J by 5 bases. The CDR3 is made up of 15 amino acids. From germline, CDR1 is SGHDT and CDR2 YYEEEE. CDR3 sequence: CASSLADRVGYGYTF. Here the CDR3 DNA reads TGTGCCAGCAGCTTGGCCGACAGGGTTGGGTATGGCTACACCTTC.